This record concerns one T cell receptor (beta chain) sequence. Its antigen is not known. The TCR beta cDNA libraries carried unique molecular identifiers. MiXCR was run by TCRdb on the PCR reads, yielding one entry per CDR3 protein. The sample has about 260,000 distinct CDR3 sequences, 36% seen once. This sample was taken from a study of post-analysis software for immune sequencing data. Study findings and constraints: There were five or six TRBV segments more frequent in patients than controls, and TRBV5-6, TRBV5-1 and TRBV20-1 were among them.

This CDR3 contains 14 residues. The germline V gene has CDR1 SGHRS and CDR2 YFSETQ. Trimming stripped 0 bases from V and 5 bases from J, with 8 bases between. The specimen sequenced was blood. The V call is TRBV5-1, the J call TRBJ1-4, with D unresolved. This sequence originates from a girl between 5 and 17 years old with multiple sclerosis. The CDR3 loop reads CASSLGEQNEKLFF. The CDR3 DNA reads TGCGCCAGCAGCTTGGGCGAACAGAATGAAAAACTGTTTTTT. Based on the CDR3 plus reference TRBV5-1 and TRBJ1-4, the full variable domain is KAGVTQTPRYLIKTRGQQVTLSCSPISGHRSVSWYQQTPGQGLQFLFEYFSETQRNKGNFPGRFSGRQFSNSRSEMNVSTLELGDSALYLCASSLGEQNEKLFFGSGTQLSVL.